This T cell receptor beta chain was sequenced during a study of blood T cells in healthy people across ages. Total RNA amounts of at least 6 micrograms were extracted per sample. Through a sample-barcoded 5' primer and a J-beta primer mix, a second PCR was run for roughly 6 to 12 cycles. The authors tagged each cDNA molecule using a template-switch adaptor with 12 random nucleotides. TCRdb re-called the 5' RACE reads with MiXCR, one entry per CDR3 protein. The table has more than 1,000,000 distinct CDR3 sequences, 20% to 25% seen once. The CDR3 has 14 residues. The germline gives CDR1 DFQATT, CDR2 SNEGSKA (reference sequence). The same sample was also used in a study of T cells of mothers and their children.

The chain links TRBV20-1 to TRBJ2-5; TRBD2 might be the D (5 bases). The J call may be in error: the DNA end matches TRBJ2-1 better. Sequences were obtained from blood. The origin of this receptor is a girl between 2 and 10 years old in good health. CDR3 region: CSTLRGLAPHEQFF. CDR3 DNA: TGCAGTACTTTACGAGGGCTAGCCCCACATGAGCAGTTCTTC.